This T cell receptor (beta chain) originates from a study of CXCR3-negative and CXCR3-positive naive CD8 T cells. Germline assignment: CDR1 MDHEN and CDR2 SYDVKM. This CDR3 spans 14 amino acids. Researchers prepared the TRB cDNA libraries using 5' RACE with UMI labels. Using the 5' RACE reads, TCRdb records one entry per CDR3 protein without DNA. The listing records under 55,000 distinct CDR3 sequences. Sequencing input: memory CD8+ T cells from blood. The source of this sequence is a human donor in good health. Some clones in this sample may be carry-over from other donors' samples. The rearrangement joins TRBV28 to TRBJ2-5; the TRBD1 assignment by TCRdb is unverifiable without DNA. CDR3 protein: CASSTSGQGETQYF.